These T cell receptor beta chains were read from a single sample in a study of low-dose radiotherapy and immunotherapy resistance in tumors. TCRdb recomputed calls from the reads with MiXCR, one row per CDR3 protein. The sample lists tens of thousands of distinct CDR3 sequences; roughly a quarter were seen once. Sequenced here: PBMCs, sampled before treatment. The source of these receptors is a male donor with prostate cancer. The CDR3 runs from the conserved cysteine through the conserved F or W. A D gene is named only where the DNA matches it firmly. Clone sizes are given selectively: once, few, many, or a class where the clone is expanded.

TRBV11-2	many	TRBJ2-7	TRBD1	CASSLGTGTASREQYF	TGTGCCAGCAGCTTAGGCACCGGGACAGCTTCGCGCGAGCAGTACTTC
TRBV28	many	TRBJ2-4	TRBD2	CASSGLAGGFKNIQYF	TGTGCCAGCAGTGGACTAGCGGGAGGGTTTAAAAACATTCAGTACTTC
TRBV20-1	few	TRBJ1-1	-	CSAPGPFVTEAFF	TGCAGTGCTCCCGGGCCATTCGTGACTGAAGCTTTCTTT
TRBV19	-	TRBJ1-6	-	CTSRSDRSHSPLHF	TGTACCAGTAGGTCTGACAGGAGCCATTCACCCCTCCACTTT
TRBV5-1	many	TRBJ1-6	-	CASSLDEGLNSPLHF	TGCGCCAGCAGCTTGGATGAGGGGTTGAATTCACCCCTCCACTTT
TRBV9	-	TRBJ2-7	-	CASSVAEGGLREQYF	TGTGCCAGCAGCGTAGCGGAAGGAGGTTTGAGAGAGCAGTACTTC
TRBV30	many	TRBJ1-1	-	CAWSRMPPGAFF	TGTGCCTGGAGTCGTATGCCCCCTGGGGCTTTCTTT
TRBV19	many	TRBJ2-6	-	CASKIDGDYSGANVLTF	TGTGCCAGTAAGATAGACGGTGATTACTCTGGGGCCAACGTCCTGACTTTC
TRBV27	-	TRBJ2-1	-	CASGGSVYNEQFF	TGTGCCAGTGGTGGCAGCGTTTACAATGAGCAGTTCTTC
TRBV6-2/TRBV6-3	many	TRBJ1-5	-	CASSSTPDGGRRNNQPQHF	TGTGCCAGCAGTAGCACCCCCGATGGGGGCCGACGAAACAATCAGCCCCAGCATTTT
TRBV28	many	TRBJ2-2	TRBD1	CASSPGGQRPGELFF	TGTGCCAGCAGTCCAGGGGGACAGAGACCCGGGGAGCTGTTTTTT
TRBV4-1	many	TRBJ2-7	-	CASSRDLNEQYF	TGCGCCAGCAGCCGCGACCTCAACGAGCAGTACTTC
TRBV12-3/TRBV12-4	many	TRBJ2-2	-	CASSLVLVRAGELFF	TGTGCCAGCAGTTTAGTGCTGGTCCGGGCCGGGGAGCTGTTTTTT
TRBV28	many	TRBJ2-7	-	CASRPSSYEQYF	TGTGCCAGCCGTCCTAGCTCCTACGAGCAGTACTTC
TRBV12-3/TRBV12-4	many	TRBJ2-2	TRBD2	CASSLAGEPGELFF	TGTGCCAGCAGTCTAGCGGGAGAGCCAGGGGAGCTGTTTTTT
TRBV2	many	TRBJ2-7	TRBD2	CASSEISGKSHEQYF	TGTGCCAGCAGTGAAATTAGCGGGAAGTCCCACGAGCAGTACTTC
TRBV5-1	few	TRBJ1-1	TRBD1	CASSLETGGSTEAFF	TGCGCCAGCAGCTTGGAAACAGGGGGGAGCACTGAAGCTTTCTTT
TRBV11-2	many	TRBJ2-2	TRBD1	CASSLQTGAGELFF	TGTGCCAGCAGCCTACAAACAGGGGCCGGGGAGCTGTTTTTT
TRBV2	-	TRBJ1-2	-	CASSEDAAAAYGYTF	TGTGCCAGCAGTGAAGATGCTGCCGCGGCCTATGGCTACACCTTC
TRBV11-2	many	TRBJ2-1	-	CASSLEGDEQFF	TGTGCCAGCAGCTTGGAGGGAGATGAGCAGTTCTTC
TRBV10-3	many	TRBJ2-5	-	CAISESMEGTQYF	TGTGCCATCAGTGAGTCGATGGAGGGGACCCAGTACTTC
TRBV5-4	-	TRBJ1-2	TRBD1	CASSQPLQGASDGYTF	TGTGCCAGCAGCCAACCACTACAGGGGGCGTCCGATGGCTACACCTTC
TRBV7-2	many	TRBJ1-5	-	CASSLSWDQPQHF	TGTGCCAGCAGCTTATCGTGGGATCAGCCCCAGCATTTT
TRBV28	many	TRBJ1-2	TRBD1	CASISGTGAYYGYTF	TGTGCCAGCATTTCGGGGACAGGAGCCTACTATGGCTACACCTTC
TRBV5-1	many	TRBJ2-1	TRBD2	CASREVAGTYNEQFF	TGCGCCAGCAGAGAGGTAGCGGGGACCTACAATGAGCAGTTCTTC
TRBV5-1	-	TRBJ2-2	TRBD2	CASSFSGGADTGELFF	TGCGCCAGCAGCTTTAGCGGGGGGGCCGATACCGGGGAGCTGTTTTTT
TRBV7-8	many	TRBJ1-4	TRBD1	CASSLSLGTGDEKLFF	TGTGCCAGCAGCTTATCCCTCGGGACAGGGGATGAAAAACTGTTTTTT
TRBV5-1	few	TRBJ2-2	-	CASSPGATRVWTNTGELFF	TGCGCCAGCAGCCCGGGGGCTACCCGGGTCTGGACGAACACCGGGGAGCTGTTTTTT
TRBV12-3/TRBV12-4	-	TRBJ2-3	-	CASSFRGTDTQYF	TGTGCCAGCAGTTTCAGGGGCACAGATACGCAGTATTTT
TRBV7-2	many	TRBJ2-7	-	CASSIGTFYEQYF	TGTGCCAGCAGCATTGGGACTTTCTACGAGCAGTACTTC
TRBV5-1	many	TRBJ1-1	-	CASSRGVVGEAFF	TGCGCCAGCAGCAGGGGGGTTGTGGGCGAAGCTTTCTTT
TRBV29-1	medium-sized	TRBJ1-1	-	CSVAVTAAGVPHF	TGCAGCGTTGCTGTGACCGCTGCCGGAGTTCCCCATTTT
TRBV20-1	-	TRBJ2-7	-	CSASPTRGYEQYF	TGCAGTGCTAGCCCCACAAGGGGTTACGAGCAGTACTTC
TRBV29-1	-	TRBJ2-7	-	CSATVSYEQYF	TGCAGCGCTACAGTCTCCTACGAGCAGTACTTC
TRBV2	many	TRBJ2-3	TRBD1	CASSGTGFADTQYF	TGTGCCAGCAGTGGGACAGGGTTTGCAGATACGCAGTATTTT
TRBV15	many	TRBJ1-1	-	CATSAHRVPTEAFF	TGTGCCACCAGCGCTCACAGGGTTCCCACTGAAGCTTTCTTT
TRBV9	few	TRBJ1-1	TRBD1	CASSTQTGSTEAFF	TGTGCCAGCAGCACCCAGACAGGGTCGACTGAAGCTTTCTTT
TRBV29-1	many	TRBJ2-3	TRBD2	CSVRTSGNTDTQYF	TGCAGCGTGCGGACTAGCGGGAACACAGATACGCAGTATTTT
TRBV3-1	many	TRBJ2-3	-	CASSQDYKTDTQYF	TGTGCCAGCAGCCAAGATTACAAAACAGATACGCAGTATTTT
TRBV5-1	many	TRBJ2-1	TRBD2	CASRVAGMTYNEQFF	TGCGCCAGCAGGGTAGCGGGGATGACCTACAATGAGCAGTTCTTC
TRBV28	few	TRBJ1-1	-	CASSPGRGWNTEAFF	TGTGCCAGCAGCCCTGGGAGGGGGTGGAACACTGAAGCTTTCTTT
TRBV28	-	TRBJ2-7	TRBD1	CASSLLGTESYEQYF	TGTGCCAGCAGTTTGCTTGGGACAGAAAGCTACGAGCAGTACTTC
TRBV3-1	many	TRBJ2-7	-	CASSPGRAEQYF	TGTGCCAGCAGCCCGGGGCGGGCCGAGCAGTACTTC
TRBV7-2	many	TRBJ2-1	-	CASSLGGGGEFF	TGTGCCAGCAGCTTAGGGGGCGGTGGGGAATTCTTC
TRBV6-2/TRBV6-3	medium-sized	TRBJ2-7	TRBD1	CASHPGQGVYEQYF	TGTGCCAGCCATCCGGGACAGGGAGTCTACGAGCAGTACTTC
TRBV14	many	TRBJ1-1	-	CASSQVRATEAFF	TGTGCCAGCAGCCAGGTCAGGGCGACTGAAGCTTTCTTT
TRBV9	many	TRBJ2-7	TRBD2	CASSPGGGFYEQYF	TGTGCCAGCAGCCCGGGCGGGGGATTCTACGAGCAGTACTTC
TRBV28	-	TRBJ2-6	-	CASSTSGWPSISGANVLTF	TGTGCCAGCAGCACTTCTGGCTGGCCCTCCATCTCTGGGGCCAACGTCCTGACTTTC